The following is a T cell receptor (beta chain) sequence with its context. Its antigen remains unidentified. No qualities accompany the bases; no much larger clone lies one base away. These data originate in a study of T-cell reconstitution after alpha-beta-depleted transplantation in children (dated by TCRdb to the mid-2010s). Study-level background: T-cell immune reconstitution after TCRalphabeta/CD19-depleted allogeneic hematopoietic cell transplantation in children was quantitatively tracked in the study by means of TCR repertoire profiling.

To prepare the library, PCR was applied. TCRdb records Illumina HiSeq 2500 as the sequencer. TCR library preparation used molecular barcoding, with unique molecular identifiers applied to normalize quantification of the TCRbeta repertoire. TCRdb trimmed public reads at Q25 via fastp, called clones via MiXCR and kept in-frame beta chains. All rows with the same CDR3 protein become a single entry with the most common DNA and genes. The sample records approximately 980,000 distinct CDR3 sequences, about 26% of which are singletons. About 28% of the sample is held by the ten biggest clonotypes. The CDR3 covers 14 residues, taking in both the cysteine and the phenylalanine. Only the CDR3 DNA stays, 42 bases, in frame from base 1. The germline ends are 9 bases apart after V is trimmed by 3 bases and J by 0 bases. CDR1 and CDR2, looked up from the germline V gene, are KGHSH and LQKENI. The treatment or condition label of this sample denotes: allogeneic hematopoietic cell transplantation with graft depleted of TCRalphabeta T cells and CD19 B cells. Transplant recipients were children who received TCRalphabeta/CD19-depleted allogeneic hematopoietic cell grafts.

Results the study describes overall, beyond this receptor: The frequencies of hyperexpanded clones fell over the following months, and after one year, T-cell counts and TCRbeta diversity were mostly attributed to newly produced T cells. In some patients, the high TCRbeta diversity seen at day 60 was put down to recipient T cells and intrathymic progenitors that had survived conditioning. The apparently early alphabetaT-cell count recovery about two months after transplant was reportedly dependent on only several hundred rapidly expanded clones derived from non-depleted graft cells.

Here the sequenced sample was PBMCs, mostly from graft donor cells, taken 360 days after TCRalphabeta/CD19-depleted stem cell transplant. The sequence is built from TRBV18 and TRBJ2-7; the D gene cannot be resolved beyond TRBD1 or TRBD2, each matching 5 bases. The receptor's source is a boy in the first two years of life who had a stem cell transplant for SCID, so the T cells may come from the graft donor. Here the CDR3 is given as CASSPGPVSYEQYF. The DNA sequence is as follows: TGTGCCAGCTCACCGGGACCGGTCTCCTACGAGCAGTACTTC.